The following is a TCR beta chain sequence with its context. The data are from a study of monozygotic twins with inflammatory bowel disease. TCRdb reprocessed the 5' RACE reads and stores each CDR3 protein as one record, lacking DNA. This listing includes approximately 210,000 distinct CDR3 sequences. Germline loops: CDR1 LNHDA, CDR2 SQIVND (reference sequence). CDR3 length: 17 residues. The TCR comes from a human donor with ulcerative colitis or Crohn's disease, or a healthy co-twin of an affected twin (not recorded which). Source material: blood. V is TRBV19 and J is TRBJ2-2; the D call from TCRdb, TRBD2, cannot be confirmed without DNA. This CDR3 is CASRATGASAFTGELFF.